A selection of T cell receptor beta chains follows, all from one sample in a study of radiotherapy plus CTLA-4 blockade in lung cancer. Profiling relied on immunoSEQ multiplex PCR, and the TCRdb table lists in-frame clones only, not all of them. The table lists about 110,000 clones, over 65% of them singletons. This sample comprised peripheral blood, obtained from a patient treated with radiotherapy plus ipilimumab. The origin of the receptors is a human donor with non-small cell lung cancer that progressed on radiotherapy plus ipilimumab. Some clones in this sample may be carry-over from other donors' samples. Each CDR3 is given with its conserved first and last residue. D genes are given only for firm matches. Only some rows state a clone size, as once, few, many or a class for expanded clones.

abundance	d_gene	v_gene	j_gene	CDR3nt	CDR3aa
-	TRBD1	TRBV6-5	TRBJ2-7	TGTGCCAGCAGGCGAGATCAGGGGGCCGGCGAGCAGTACTTC	CASRRDQGAGEQYF
-	TRBD1	TRBV11-2	TRBJ1-5	TGTGCCAGCAGCCAGGGGGGCAATCAGCCCCAGCATTTT	CASSQGGNQPQHF
-	-	TRBV4-2	TRBJ2-2	TGTGCCAGCAGCCAAGTTCCGATAAACACCGGGGAGCTGTTTTTT	CASSQVPINTGELFF
-	-	TRBV28	TRBJ1-2	TGTGCCAGCAGTTCAGTTCCGGGCTACACCTTC	CASSSVPGYTF
-	-	TRBV5-1	TRBJ2-3	TGCGCCAGCAGCTCTTTGGGAATCGCTAGCACAGATACGCAGTATTTT	CASSSLGIASTDTQYF
-	-	TRBV10-3	TRBJ1-1	TGTGCCATCAGCCAGGGTAGGACTGAAGCTTTCTTT	CAISQGRTEAFF
few	TRBD1	TRBV5-6	TRBJ2-7	TGTGCCAGCAGCTCGACCGGGACAGGGACCTACGAGCAGTACTTC	CASSSTGTGTYEQYF
-	-	TRBV19	TRBJ2-2	TGTGCCAGTAGCCAGGCAGGACTTCACGCGAACACCGGGGAGCTGTTTTTT	CASSQAGLHANTGELFF
-	-	TRBV2	TRBJ2-7	TGTGCCAGCGCACGGCGGGGCTACGAGCAGTACTTC	CASARRGYEQYF
once	-	TRBV5-1	TRBJ1-5	TGCGCCAGCAGCTTGGGTGGGGCTAACCAGCCCCAGCATTTT	CASSLGGANQPQHF
-	-	TRBV18	TRBJ2-7	TGTGCCAGCTCACGCCGAGCGAGGGGGGCCTCACACTACGAGCAGTACTTC	CASSRRARGASHYEQYF
few	-	TRBV6-1	TRBJ2-1	TGTGCCAGCAGTCGGGGGGCCTCCTACAATGAGCAGTTCTTC	CASSRGASYNEQFF
few	TRBD1	TRBV2	TRBJ1-2	TGTGCCAGAACTCCTGGGACAGCCTATGGCTACACCTTC	CARTPGTAYGYTF
once	TRBD2	TRBV2	TRBJ2-1	TGTGCCAGCATGAGACTAGCGGGGAGGGGCGATGAGCAGTTCTTC	CASMRLAGRGDEQFF
few	TRBD2	TRBV28	TRBJ2-7	TGTGCCAGCAGTTCGCTAGCGGGGGGCCGCTTCCCCGAGCAGTACTTC	CASSSLAGGRFPEQYF
-	-	TRBV19	TRBJ2-7	TGTGCCAGTAGTCCCCGGGACGGGACCTACGAGCAGTACTTC	CASSPRDGTYEQYF
-	TRBD1	TRBV30	TRBJ2-2	TGTGCCTGGAGTATTAACAGGGGGACCGGGGAGCTGTTTTTT	CAWSINRGTGELFF
once	TRBD1	TRBV19	TRBJ2-7	TGTGCCAGTAGTATCGGGACAGGGCCTCATGAGCAGTACTTC	CASSIGTGPHEQYF
-	-	TRBV10-1	TRBJ1-4	TGCGCCACCATGGCGGGTCTTGAAAAACTGTTTTTT	CATMAGLEKLFF
-	TRBD2	TRBV6-6	TRBJ2-2	TGTGCCAGCAGCTCAATTAGAGCGGGGCCTTATCTAGAGCTGTTTTTT	CASSSIRAGPYLELFF